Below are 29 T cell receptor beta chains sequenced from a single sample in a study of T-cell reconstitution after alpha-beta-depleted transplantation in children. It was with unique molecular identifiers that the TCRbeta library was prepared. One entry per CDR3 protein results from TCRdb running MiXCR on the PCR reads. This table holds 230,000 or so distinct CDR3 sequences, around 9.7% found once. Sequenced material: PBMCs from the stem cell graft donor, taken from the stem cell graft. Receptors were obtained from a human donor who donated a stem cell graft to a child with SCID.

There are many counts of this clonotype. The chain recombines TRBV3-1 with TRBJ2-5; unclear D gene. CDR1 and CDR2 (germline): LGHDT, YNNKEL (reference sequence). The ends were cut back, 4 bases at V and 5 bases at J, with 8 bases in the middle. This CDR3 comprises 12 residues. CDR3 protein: CASSPVPETQYF. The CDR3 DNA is TGTGCCAGCAGCCCCGTGCCGGAGACCCAGTACTTC.

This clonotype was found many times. The CDR3 DNA is TGCGCCAGCAGCTCAGTGATGGGGAGCACAGATACGCAGTATTTT. It encodes CASSSVMGSTDTQYF. The chain links TRBV5-1 to TRBJ2-3, with D hard to call. The CDR3 is made up of 15 amino acids. The germline CDR1 and CDR2 sequences are SGHRS and YFSETQ. V gave up 3 bases and J gave up 0 bases, with 11 bases separating them.

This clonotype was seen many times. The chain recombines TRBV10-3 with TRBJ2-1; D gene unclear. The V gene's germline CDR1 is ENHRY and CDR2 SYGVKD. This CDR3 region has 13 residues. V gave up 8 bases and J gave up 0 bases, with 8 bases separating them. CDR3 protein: CAIGVSSYNEQFF. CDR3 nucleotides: TGTGCCATCGGGGTAAGCTCCTACAATGAGCAGTTCTTC.

The CDR3: CATSPGLASSYEQYF. In nucleotides, the CDR3 is TGTGCCACCTCCCCCGGACTAGCGTCATCCTACGAGCAGTACTTC. The rearrangement uses TRBV3-1 and TRBJ2-7, with TRBD2 matching 9 bases. The CDR3 is 15 amino acids. The germline gives CDR1 LGHDT, CDR2 YNNKEL (reference sequence). After removal of 10 bases from V and 1 base from J, the junction contained 11 bases not matched to a gene.

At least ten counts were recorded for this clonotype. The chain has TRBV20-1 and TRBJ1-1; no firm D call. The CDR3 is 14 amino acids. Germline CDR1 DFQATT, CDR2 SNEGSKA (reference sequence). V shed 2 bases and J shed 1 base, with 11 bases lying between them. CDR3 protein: CSARRGHPNTEAFF. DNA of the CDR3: TGCAGTGCTAGACGCGGCCACCCGAACACTGAAGCTTTCTTT.

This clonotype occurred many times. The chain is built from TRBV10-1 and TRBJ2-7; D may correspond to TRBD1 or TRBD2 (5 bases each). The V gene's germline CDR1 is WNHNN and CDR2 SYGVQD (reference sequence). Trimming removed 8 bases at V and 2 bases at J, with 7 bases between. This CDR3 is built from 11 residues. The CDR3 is CASGDPYEQYF. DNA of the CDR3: TGCGCCAGCGGGGACCCCTACGAGCAGTACTTC.

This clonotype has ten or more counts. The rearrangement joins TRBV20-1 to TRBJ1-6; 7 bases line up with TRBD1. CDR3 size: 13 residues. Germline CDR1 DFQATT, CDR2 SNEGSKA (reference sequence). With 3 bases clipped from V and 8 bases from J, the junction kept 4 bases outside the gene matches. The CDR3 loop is CSARAGGDSPLHF. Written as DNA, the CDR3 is TGCAGTGCTAGGGCAGGGGGTGATTCACCCCTCCACTTT.

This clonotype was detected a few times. The CDR3 is CASSVDLAASTDTQYF. CDR3 coding DNA: TGTGCCAGCAGCGTAGACCTTGCGGCGAGCACAGATACGCAGTATTTT. The chain uses TRBV9 and TRBJ2-3; D not resolved. The length of the CDR3 is 16 residues. Germline CDR1 and CDR2: SGDLS and YYNGEE. Deletions cut 0 bases from V and 0 bases from J, with 11 bases between.

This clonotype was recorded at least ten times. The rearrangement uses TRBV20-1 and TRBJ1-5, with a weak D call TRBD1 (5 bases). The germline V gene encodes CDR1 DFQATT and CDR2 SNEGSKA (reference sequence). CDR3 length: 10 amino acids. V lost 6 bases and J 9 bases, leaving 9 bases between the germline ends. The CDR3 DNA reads TGCAGTGCGGGGCGGGGGCCCCAGCATTTT. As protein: CSAGRGPQHF.

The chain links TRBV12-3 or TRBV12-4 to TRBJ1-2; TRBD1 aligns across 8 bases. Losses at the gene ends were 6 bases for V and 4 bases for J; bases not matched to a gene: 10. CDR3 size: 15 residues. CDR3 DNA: TGTGCCAGCAGCGTCCGGGACAGGATAACCTATGGCTACACCTTC. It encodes CASSVRDRITYGYTF.

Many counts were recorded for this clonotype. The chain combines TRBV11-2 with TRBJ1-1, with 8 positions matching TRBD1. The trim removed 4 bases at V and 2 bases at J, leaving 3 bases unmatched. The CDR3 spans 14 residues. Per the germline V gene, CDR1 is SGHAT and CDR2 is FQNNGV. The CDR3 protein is CASSYTGGNTEAFF. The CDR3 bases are TGTGCCAGCAGCTACACAGGGGGTAACACTGAAGCTTTCTTT.

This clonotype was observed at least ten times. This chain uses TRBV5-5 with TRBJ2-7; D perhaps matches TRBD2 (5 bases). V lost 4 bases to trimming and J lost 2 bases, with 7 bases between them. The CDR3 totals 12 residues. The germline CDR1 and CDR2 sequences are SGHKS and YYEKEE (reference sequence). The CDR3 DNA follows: TGTGCCAGCAGCGGGGAGACCTACGAGCAGTACTTC. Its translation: CASSGETYEQYF. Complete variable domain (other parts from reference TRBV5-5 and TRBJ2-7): DAGVTQSPTHLIKTRGQQVTLRCSPISGHKSVSWYQQVLGQGPQFIFQYYEKEERGRGNFPDRFSARQFPNYSSELNVNALLLGDSALYLCASSGETYEQYFGPGTRLTVT.

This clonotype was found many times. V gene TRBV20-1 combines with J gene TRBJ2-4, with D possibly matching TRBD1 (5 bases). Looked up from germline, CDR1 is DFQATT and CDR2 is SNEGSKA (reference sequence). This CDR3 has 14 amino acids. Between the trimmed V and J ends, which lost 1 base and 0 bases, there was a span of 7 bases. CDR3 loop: CSARVGVAKNIQYF. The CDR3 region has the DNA TGCAGTGCTAGAGTAGGGGTAGCCAAAAACATTCAGTACTTC.

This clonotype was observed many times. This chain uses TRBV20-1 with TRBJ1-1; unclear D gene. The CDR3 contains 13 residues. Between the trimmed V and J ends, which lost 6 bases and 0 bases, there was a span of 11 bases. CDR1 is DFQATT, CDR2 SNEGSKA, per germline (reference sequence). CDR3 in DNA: TGCAGTGCCCGCAGGAGTATGAACACTGAAGCTTTCTTT. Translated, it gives CSARRSMNTEAFF.

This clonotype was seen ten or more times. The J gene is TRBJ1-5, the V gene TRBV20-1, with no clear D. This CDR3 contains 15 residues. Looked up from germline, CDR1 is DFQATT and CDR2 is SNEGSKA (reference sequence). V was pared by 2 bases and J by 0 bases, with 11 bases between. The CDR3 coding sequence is TGCAGTGCTAGACCCGCCGGAAATAGCAATCAGCCCCAGCATTTT. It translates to CSARPAGNSNQPQHF.

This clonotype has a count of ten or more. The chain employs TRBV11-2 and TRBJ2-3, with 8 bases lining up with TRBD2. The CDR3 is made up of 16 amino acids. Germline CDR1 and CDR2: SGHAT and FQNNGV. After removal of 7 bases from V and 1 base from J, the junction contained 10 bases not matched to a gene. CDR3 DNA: TGTGCCAGCACCCGACGGGAGGGACACCGCACAGATACGCAGTATTTT. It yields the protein CASTRREGHRTDTQYF.

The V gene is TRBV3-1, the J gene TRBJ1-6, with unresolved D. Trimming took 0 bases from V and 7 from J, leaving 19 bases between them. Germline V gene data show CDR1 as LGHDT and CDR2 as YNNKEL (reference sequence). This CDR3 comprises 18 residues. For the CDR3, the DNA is TGTGCCAGCAGCCAAGATTTTCCCCTTGCGTTTTTAAATTCACCCCTCCACTTT. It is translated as CASSQDFPLAFLNSPLHF.

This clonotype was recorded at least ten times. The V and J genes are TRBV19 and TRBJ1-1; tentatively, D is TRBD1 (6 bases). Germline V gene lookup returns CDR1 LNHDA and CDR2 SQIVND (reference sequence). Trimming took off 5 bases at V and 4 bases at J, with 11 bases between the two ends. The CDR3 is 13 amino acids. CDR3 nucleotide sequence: TGTGCCAGTAGTGTGAACAGGGCCACTGAAGCTTTCTTT. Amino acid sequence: CASSVNRATEAFF.

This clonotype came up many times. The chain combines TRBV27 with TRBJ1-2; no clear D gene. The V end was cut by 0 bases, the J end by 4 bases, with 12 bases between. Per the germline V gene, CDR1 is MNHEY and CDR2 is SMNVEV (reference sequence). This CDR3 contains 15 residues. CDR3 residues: CASSLSPATLYGYTF. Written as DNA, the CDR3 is TGTGCCAGCAGTTTATCACCAGCAACTCTCTATGGCTACACCTTC.

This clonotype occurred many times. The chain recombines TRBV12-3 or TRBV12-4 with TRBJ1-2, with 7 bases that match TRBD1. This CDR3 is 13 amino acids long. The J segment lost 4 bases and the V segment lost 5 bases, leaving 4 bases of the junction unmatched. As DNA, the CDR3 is TGTGCCAGCAGTAAAGGACAGGTCTATGGCTACACCTTC. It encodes CASSKGQVYGYTF.

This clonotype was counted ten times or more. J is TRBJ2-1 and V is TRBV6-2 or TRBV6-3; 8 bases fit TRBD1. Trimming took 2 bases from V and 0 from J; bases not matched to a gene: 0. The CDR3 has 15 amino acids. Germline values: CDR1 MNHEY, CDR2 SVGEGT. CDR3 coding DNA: TGTGCCAGCAGTTACACAGGGGGCTCCTACAATGAGCAGTTCTTC. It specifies CASSYTGGSYNEQFF.

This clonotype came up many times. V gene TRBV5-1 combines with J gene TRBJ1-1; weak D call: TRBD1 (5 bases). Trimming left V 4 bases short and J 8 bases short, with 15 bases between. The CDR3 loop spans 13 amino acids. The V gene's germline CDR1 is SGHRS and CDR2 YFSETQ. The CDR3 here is CASSAGTASEAFF. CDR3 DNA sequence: TGCGCCAGCAGCGCCGGGACGGCGTCAGAAGCTTTCTTT.

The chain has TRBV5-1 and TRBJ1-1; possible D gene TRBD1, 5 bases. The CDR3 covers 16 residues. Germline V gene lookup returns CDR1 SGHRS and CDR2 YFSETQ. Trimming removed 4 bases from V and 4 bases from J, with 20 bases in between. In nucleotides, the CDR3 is TGCGCCAGCAGCCCTGGACATGGGGTGTTGGGCACTGAAGCTTTCTTT. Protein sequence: CASSPGHGVLGTEAFF.

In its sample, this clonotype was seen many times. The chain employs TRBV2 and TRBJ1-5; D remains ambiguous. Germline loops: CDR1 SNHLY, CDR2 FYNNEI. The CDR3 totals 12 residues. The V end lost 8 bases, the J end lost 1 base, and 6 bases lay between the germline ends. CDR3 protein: CASGRSNQPQHF. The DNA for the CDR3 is TGTGCCAGCGGTCGGAGCAATCAGCCCCAGCATTTT.

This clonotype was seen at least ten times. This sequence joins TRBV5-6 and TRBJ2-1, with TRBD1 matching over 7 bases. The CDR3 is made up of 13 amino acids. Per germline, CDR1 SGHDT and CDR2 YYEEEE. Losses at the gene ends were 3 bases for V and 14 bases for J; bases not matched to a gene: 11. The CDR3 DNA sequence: TGTGCCAGCAGCTACCTGATTAGAACAGGGGAGTTCTTC. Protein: CASSYLIRTGEFF.

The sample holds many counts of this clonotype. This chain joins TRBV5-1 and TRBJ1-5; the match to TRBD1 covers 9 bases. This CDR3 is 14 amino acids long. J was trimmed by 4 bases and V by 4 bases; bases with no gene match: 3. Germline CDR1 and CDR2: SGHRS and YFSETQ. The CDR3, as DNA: TGCGCCAGCAGCAAAGGGACAGGGAATCAGCCCCAGCATTTT. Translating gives CASSKGTGNQPQHF.

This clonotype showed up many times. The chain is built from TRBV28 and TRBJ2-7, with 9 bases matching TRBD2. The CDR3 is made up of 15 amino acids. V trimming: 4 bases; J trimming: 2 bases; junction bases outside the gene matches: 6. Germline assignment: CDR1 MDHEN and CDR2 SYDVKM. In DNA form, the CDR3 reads TGTGCCAGCAGTTCTAGCGGGACAGTTGCCTACGAGCAGTACTTC. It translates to CASSSSGTVAYEQYF. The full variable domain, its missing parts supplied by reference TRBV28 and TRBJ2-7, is DVKVTQSSRYLVKRTGEKVFLECVQDMDHENMFWYRQDPGLGLRLIYFSYDVKMKEKGDIPEGYSVSREKKERFSLILESASTNQTSMYLCASSSSGTVAYEQYFGPGTRLTVT.

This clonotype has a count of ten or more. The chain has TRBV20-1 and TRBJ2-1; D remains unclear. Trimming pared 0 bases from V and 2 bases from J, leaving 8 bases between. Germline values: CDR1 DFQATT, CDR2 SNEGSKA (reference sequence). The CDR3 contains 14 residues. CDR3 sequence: CSARDPRTYNEQFF. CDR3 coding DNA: TGCAGTGCTAGAGATCCTAGAACCTACAATGAGCAGTTCTTC.

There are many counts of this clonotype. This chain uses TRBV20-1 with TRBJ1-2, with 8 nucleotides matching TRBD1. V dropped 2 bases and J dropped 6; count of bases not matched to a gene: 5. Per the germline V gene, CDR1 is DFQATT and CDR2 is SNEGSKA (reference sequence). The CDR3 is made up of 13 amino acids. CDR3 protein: CSARMTGEDGYTF. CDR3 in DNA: TGCAGTGCTAGAATGACAGGGGAGGATGGCTACACCTTC.